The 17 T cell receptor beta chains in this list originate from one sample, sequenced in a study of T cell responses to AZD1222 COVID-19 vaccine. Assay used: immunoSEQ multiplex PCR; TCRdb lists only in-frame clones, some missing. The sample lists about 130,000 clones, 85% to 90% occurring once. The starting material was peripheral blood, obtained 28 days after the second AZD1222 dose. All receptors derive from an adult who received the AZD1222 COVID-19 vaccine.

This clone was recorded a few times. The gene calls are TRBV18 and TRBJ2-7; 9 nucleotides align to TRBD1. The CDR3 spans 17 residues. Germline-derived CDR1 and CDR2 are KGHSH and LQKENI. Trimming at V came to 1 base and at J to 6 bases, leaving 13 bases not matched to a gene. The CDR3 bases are TGTGCCAGCTCACCACGGGGGGTCGGGACAGGGTCCCTCGAGCAGTACTTC. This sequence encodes CASSPRGVGTGSLEQYF.

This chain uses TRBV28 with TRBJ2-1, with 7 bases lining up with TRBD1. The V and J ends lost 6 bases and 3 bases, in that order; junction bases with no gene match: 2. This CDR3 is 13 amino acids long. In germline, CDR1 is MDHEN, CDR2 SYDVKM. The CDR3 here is CASRRTGYNEQFF. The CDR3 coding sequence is TGTGCCAGCAGGAGGACAGGCTACAATGAGCAGTTCTTC.

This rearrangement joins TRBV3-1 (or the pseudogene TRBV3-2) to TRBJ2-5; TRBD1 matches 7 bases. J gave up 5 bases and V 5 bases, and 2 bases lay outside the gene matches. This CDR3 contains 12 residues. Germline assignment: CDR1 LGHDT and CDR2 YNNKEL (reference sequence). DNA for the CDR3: TGTGCCAGCAGCAGGGGGCAGGAGACCCAGTACTTC. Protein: CASSRGQETQYF.

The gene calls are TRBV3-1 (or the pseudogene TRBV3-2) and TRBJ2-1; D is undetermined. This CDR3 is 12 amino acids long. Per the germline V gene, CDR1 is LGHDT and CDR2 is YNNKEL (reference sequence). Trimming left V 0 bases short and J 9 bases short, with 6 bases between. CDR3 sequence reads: CASSQDFGEQFF. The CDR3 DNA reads TGTGCCAGCAGCCAAGATTTCGGTGAGCAGTTCTTC.

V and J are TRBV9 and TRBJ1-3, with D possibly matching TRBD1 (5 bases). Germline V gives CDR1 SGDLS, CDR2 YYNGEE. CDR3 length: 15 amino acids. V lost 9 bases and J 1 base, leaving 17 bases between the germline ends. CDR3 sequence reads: CATGSRPGSGNTIYF. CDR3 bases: TGTGCCACCGGCTCCCGCCCAGGGTCTGGAAACACCATATATTTT.

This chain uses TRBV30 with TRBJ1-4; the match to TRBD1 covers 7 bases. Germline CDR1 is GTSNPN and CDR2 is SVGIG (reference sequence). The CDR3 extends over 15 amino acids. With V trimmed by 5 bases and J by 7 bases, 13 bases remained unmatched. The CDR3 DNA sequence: TGTGCCTGGGAACCCAGGGGGGCAGGGAGTGAAAAACTGTTTTTT. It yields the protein CAWEPRGAGSEKLFF.

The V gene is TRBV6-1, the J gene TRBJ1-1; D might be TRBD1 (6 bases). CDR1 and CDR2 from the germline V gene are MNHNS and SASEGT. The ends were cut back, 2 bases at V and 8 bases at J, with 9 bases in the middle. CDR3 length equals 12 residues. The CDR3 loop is CASSETDREAFF. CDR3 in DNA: TGTGCCAGCAGTGAAACCGACAGGGAAGCTTTCTTT.

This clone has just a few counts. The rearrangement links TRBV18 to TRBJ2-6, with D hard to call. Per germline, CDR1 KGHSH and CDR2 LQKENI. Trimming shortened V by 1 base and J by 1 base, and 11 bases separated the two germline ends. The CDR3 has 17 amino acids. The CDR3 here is CASSPLMSGSGANVLTF. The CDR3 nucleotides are TGTGCCAGCTCACCACTCATGTCCGGATCTGGGGCCAACGTCCTGACTTTC. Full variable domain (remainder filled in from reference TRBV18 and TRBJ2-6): NAGVMQNPRHLVRRRGQEARLRCSPMKGHSHVYWYRQLPEEGLKFMVYLQKENIIDESGMPKERFSAEFPKEGPSILRIQQVVRGDSAAYFCASSPLMSGSGANVLTFGAGSRLTVL.

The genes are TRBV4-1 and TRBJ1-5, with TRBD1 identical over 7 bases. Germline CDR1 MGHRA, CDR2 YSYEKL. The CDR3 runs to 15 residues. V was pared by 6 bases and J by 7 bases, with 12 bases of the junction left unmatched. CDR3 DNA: TGCGCCAGCAGTCGACAGACAGGGTCGGGCCAGCCCCAGCATTTT. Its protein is CASSRQTGSGQPQHF.

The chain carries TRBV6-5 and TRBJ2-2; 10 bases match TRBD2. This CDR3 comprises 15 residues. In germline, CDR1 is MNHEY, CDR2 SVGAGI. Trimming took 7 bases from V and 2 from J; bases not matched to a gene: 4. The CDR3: CASIGLAENTGELFF. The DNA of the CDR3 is TGTGCCAGCATCGGACTAGCGGAAAACACCGGGGAGCTGTTTTTT.

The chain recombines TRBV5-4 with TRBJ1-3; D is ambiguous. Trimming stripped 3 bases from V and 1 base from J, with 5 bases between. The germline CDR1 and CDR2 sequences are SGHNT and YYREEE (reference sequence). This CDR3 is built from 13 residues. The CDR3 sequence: CASSSKSGNTIYF. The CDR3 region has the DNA TGTGCCAGCAGCTCAAAATCTGGAAACACCATATATTTT.

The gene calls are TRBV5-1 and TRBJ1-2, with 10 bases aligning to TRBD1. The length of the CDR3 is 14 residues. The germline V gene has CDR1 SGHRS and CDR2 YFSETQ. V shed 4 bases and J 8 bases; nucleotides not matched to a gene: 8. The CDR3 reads CASSQTGTGDGYTF. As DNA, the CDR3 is TGCGCCAGCAGCCAAACCGGGACAGGGGACGGCTACACCTTC.

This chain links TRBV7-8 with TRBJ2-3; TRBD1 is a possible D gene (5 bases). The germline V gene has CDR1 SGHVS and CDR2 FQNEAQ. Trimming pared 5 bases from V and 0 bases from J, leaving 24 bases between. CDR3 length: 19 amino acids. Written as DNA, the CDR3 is TGTGCCAGCAGCCGCCTGCAGGGATCCCAACCTCGTAGCACAGATACGCAGTATTTT. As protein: CASSRLQGSQPRSTDTQYF.

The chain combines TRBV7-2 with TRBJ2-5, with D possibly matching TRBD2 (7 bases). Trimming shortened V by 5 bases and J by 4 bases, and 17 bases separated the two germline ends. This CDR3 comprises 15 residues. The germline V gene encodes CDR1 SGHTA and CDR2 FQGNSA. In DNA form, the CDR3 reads TGTGCCAGCAGCCTGATGGACGGGGGGCGAGAGACCCAGTACTTC. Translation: CASSLMDGGRETQYF.

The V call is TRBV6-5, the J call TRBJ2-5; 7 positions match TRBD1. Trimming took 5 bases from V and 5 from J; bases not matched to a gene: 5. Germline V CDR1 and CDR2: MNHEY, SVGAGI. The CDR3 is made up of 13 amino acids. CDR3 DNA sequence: TGTGCCAGCAGTACTGACAGGGTTGAGACCCAGTACTTC. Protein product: CASSTDRVETQYF.

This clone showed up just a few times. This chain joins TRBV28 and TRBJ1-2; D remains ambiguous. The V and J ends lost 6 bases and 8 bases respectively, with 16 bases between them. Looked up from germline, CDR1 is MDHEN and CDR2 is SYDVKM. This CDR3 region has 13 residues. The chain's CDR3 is CASSRTEALGYTF. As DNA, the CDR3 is TGTGCCAGCAGCAGGACCGAGGCCCTCGGCTACACCTTC.

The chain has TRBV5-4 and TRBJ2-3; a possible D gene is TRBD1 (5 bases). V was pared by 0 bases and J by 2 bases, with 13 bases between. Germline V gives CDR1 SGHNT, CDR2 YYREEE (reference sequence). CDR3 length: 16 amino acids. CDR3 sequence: CASSLGGQPHTDTQYF. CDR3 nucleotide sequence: TGTGCCAGCAGCTTGGGGGGCCAGCCGCACACAGATACGCAGTATTTT. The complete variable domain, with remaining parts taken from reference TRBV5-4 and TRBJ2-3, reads ETGVTQSPTHLIKTRGQQVTLRCSSQSGHNTVSWYQQALGQGPQFIFQYYREEENGRGNFPPRFSGLQFPNYSSELNVNALELDDSALYLCASSLGGQPHTDTQYFGPGTRLTVL.